The 2 T cell receptor beta chains below were found in one sample sequenced in a study of blood T cell repertoires in COVID-19. Using immunoSEQ multiplex PCR, the repertoire was profiled, and TCRdb retains in-frame clones only, with some absent. The profile shows 400,000 to 450,000 clones, around 89% of them singletons. Sequencing was performed on peripheral blood. The receptors derive from a woman aged 40 to 50 with COVID-19, enrolled during active disease.

This chain joins TRBV5-1 and TRBJ2-7, with 12 bases matching TRBD1. The CDR3 extends over 16 amino acids. The germline CDR1 and CDR2 sequences are SGHRS and YFSETQ. The trim removed 2 bases at V and 7 bases at J, leaving 10 bases unmatched. This CDR3 reads CASSFHPGQGAEEQYF. The DNA for the CDR3 is TGCGCCAGCAGCTTTCATCCGGGACAGGGGGCGGAGGAGCAGTACTTC.

This clone was detected only a few times. The rearrangement links TRBV6-2 or TRBV6-3 to TRBJ2-3; tentative D call: TRBD2 (7 bases). The CDR3 is made up of 18 amino acids. CDR1 and CDR2 (germline): MNHEY, SVGEGT. Trimming cost V 4 bases and J 1 base, with 21 bases left between them. CDR3 loop: CASSSAGAPILGTDTQYF. The CDR3 DNA sequence: TGTGCCAGCAGTTCCGCGGGGGCCCCCATCTTAGGCACAGATACGCAGTATTTT.